One and the same sample provided the 32 T cell receptor beta chains below, sequenced in a study of blood T cell repertoires in COVID-19. Clones were read by immunoSEQ multiplex PCR, and TCRdb kept only the in-frame ones, dropping some. The data hold 95,000 to 100,000 clones, with about 86% observed a single time. What was sequenced was peripheral blood. All receptors come from a man at least 80 years old with acute or convalescent COVID-19.

The gene calls are TRBV29-1 and TRBJ2-3; 9 positions agree with TRBD1. The CDR3 sequence is 13 residues long. The germline CDR1 and CDR2 sequences are SQVTM and ANQGSEA. CDR3 amino acids: CSSGTGHTDTQYF. Here the CDR3 DNA reads TGCAGTTCCGGGACAGGGCACACAGATACGCAGTATTTT.

This clone appeared a single time. The V call is TRBV6-1, the J call TRBJ2-3; the D gene is possibly TRBD2 (7 bases). V lost 1 base and J lost 4, with 21 bases in between. The CDR3 consists of 18 residues. Germline CDR1 and CDR2: MNHNS and SASEGT. The CDR3 is CASSEDLNVGGAADTQYF. CDR3 in DNA: TGTGCCAGCAGTGAAGACCTCAATGTGGGGGGGGCGGCAGATACGCAGTATTTT.

This sequence joins TRBV13 and TRBJ2-4, with 7 nucleotides matching TRBD2. Trimming removed 1 base from V and 7 bases from J; junction bases left unmatched: 7. CDR3 length equals 15 residues. Per the germline V gene, CDR1 is PRHDT and CDR2 is FYEKMQ (reference sequence). The CDR3 here is CASSLDRGVRNIQYF. As DNA, the CDR3 is TGTGCCAGCAGCTTAGATCGGGGGGTTCGTAACATTCAGTACTTC. Full variable domain (outside the CDR3, taken from reference TRBV13 and TRBJ2-4): AAGVIQSPRHLIKEKRETATLKCYPIPRHDTVYWYQQGPGQDPQFLISFYEKMQSDKGSIPDRFSAQQFSDYHSELNMSSLELGDSALYFCASSLDRGVRNIQYFGAGTRLSVL.

The chain recombines TRBV29-1 with TRBJ1-2; no firm D call. Looked up from germline, CDR1 is SQVTM and CDR2 is ANQGSEA. This CDR3 contains 11 residues. With 0 bases removed from V and 13 bases from J, the gap between germline ends came to 12 bases. CDR3 loop: CSVEEARVGTF. The DNA of the CDR3 is TGCAGCGTTGAAGAGGCGAGGGTCGGCACCTTC.

The rearrangement links TRBV7-9 to TRBJ2-7, with D possibly matching TRBD1 (6 bases). The CDR3 is made up of 15 amino acids. V gave up 1 base and J gave up 0 bases, with 10 bases separating them. The V gene's germline CDR1 is SEHNR and CDR2 FQNEAQ (reference sequence). Here the CDR3 DNA reads TGTGCCAGCAGCTTAGACGGGACACACTCCTACGAGCAGTACTTC. It yields the protein CASSLDGTHSYEQYF.

The chain joins TRBV19 to TRBJ2-3; D remains ambiguous. Per germline, CDR1 LNHDA and CDR2 SQIVND (reference sequence). This CDR3 region has 16 residues. V dropped 1 base and J dropped 0 bases, with 11 bases sitting between them. CDR3 nucleotide sequence: TGTGCCAGTAGTATAGTCGCCAGTCTTAGCACAGATACGCAGTATTTT. Translation: CASSIVASLSTDTQYF.

This chain links TRBV29-1 with TRBJ2-2, with 9 bases lining up with TRBD2. V gave up 7 bases and J gave up 6 bases; unmatched junction bases: 6. Germline V gene sequence: CDR1 SQVTM, CDR2 ANQGSEA. The CDR3 sequence is 13 residues long. In DNA, the CDR3 is TGCAGCGCCCAGACTAGCGGCGCCGGGGAGCTGTTTTTT. Translating gives CSAQTSGAGELFF.

This chain links TRBV23-1 with TRBJ2-3; perhaps TRBD1 as D (6 bases). TRBV23-1 has ORF status, its function being uncertain. The CDR3 extends over 16 amino acids. The V and J ends lost 0 bases and 2 bases respectively, with 12 bases between them. Written as DNA, the CDR3 is TGCGCCAGCAGTCAATCCAGTAACAGGGACACAGATACGCAGTATTTT. Translated, it gives CASSQSSNRDTDTQYF.

There are a few counts of this clone. The chain employs TRBV6-1 and TRBJ1-5; possible D gene TRBD1, 5 bases. Germline loops: CDR1 MNHNS, CDR2 SASEGT. Trimming cost V 2 bases and J 6 bases, with 14 bases left between them. The CDR3 spans 15 residues. The CDR3, as DNA: TGTGCCAGCAGTGAACAAGGCGGGGGAAGTCAGCCCCAGCATTTT. It yields the protein CASSEQGGGSQPQHF.

Only one count was recorded for this clone. The chain has TRBV24-1 and TRBJ2-2; a weak D match, TRBD2 (6 bases). There are 13 residues in the CDR3. CDR1 is KGHDR, CDR2 SFDVKD, per germline. V was pared by 10 bases and J by 0 bases, with 8 bases between. CDR3 region: CATSGSNTGELFF. The CDR3 coding sequence is TGTGCCACGAGCGGGTCGAACACCGGGGAGCTGTTTTTT.

This clone was counted between two and nine times. The chain employs TRBV6-2 or TRBV6-3 and TRBJ2-1; TRBD1 aligns across 11 bases. The germline V gene has CDR1 MNHEY and CDR2 SVGEGT. This CDR3 contains 15 residues. J was trimmed by 7 bases and V by 2 bases; bases with no gene match: 4. This CDR3 is CASSYGTGGRNEQFF. The CDR3 DNA reads as TGTGCCAGCAGTTACGGGACAGGGGGAAGGAATGAGCAGTTCTTC.

This chain connects TRBV25-1 to TRBJ1-1, with D possibly TRBD1 on 5 matching bases. CDR1 and CDR2 from the germline V gene are MGHDK and SYGVNS. The V gene lost 5 bases and the J gene lost 6 bases, with 13 bases spanning the gap. CDR3 length equals 13 residues. The CDR3 nucleotides read TGTGCCAGCAGTCCACCAGGGTACTCTGAAGCTTTCTTT. This codes for CASSPPGYSEAFF.

This clone was counted only a few times. This chain joins TRBV13 and TRBJ1-5; 8 bases map to TRBD1. The CDR3 has 14 amino acids. With V trimmed by 5 bases and J by 3 bases, 3 bases remained unmatched. CDR1 and CDR2 from the germline V gene are PRHDT and FYEKMQ (reference sequence). CDR3 sequence reads: CASSRQGFNQPQHF. The CDR3 DNA reads TGTGCCAGCAGCCGACAGGGGTTCAATCAGCCCCAGCATTTT.

The J gene is TRBJ2-1, the V gene TRBV30, with D possibly TRBD2 on 6 matching bases. Deletions cut 2 bases from V and 10 bases from J, with 15 bases between. This CDR3 is 13 amino acids long. Germline lookup yields CDR1 GTSNPN and CDR2 SVGIG (reference sequence). CDR3 bases: TGTGCCTGGAGTCAGGGTACCGGAGGGGAGCAGTTCTTC. It yields the protein CAWSQGTGGEQFF.

This chain uses TRBV3-1 (or the pseudogene TRBV3-2) with TRBJ2-7, with 7 bases that match TRBD1. This CDR3 comprises 16 residues. Losses at the gene ends were 3 bases for V and 3 bases for J; bases not matched to a gene: 11. Germline loops: CDR1 LGHDT, CDR2 YNNKEL (reference sequence). The CDR3 sequence is CASSHRGQPGGYEQYF. DNA of the CDR3: TGTGCCAGCAGCCACAGGGGACAGCCTGGGGGCTACGAGCAGTACTTC.

This chain links TRBV7-6 with TRBJ2-7, with D possibly being TRBD1 (6 bases). CDR3 length: 15 residues. Trimming took off 1 base at V and 1 base at J, with 11 bases between the two ends. CDR1 is SGHVS, CDR2 FNYEAQ, per germline. CDR3 sequence reads: CASSLGEGESYEQYF. The CDR3 bases are TGTGCCAGCAGCTTAGGCGAGGGGGAATCCTACGAGCAGTACTTC.

The chain combines TRBV28 with TRBJ2-7; D is possibly TRBD2 (5 bases). The CDR3 sequence is 12 residues long. Germline CDR1 and CDR2: MDHEN and SYDVKM. Deletions cut 8 bases from V and 2 bases from J, with 10 bases between. In DNA, the CDR3 is TGTGCCAGCCTAGGAGGCCCCTACGAGCAGTACTTC. It yields the protein CASLGGPYEQYF.

The chain joins TRBV6-1 to TRBJ2-7; 12 positions agree with TRBD2. CDR1 is MNHNS, CDR2 SASEGT, per germline. The CDR3 contains 17 residues. Trimming removed 4 bases from V and 2 bases from J; junction bases left unmatched: 9. The CDR3 region has the DNA TGTGCCAGCAGTGCAGTATTTGGACTAGCGGGGACCTACGAGCAGTACTTC. Its protein is CASSAVFGLAGTYEQYF.

The chain recombines TRBV3-1 (or the pseudogene TRBV3-2) with TRBJ2-7, with D tentatively TRBD2 (5 bases). The CDR3 has 12 residues. The germline gives CDR1 LGHDT, CDR2 YNNKEL (reference sequence). With 0 bases removed from V and 7 bases from J, the gap between germline ends came to 7 bases. Here the CDR3 DNA reads TGTGCCAGCAGCCAAGACTCGGGAGAGCAGTACTTC. Its protein product is CASSQDSGEQYF.

The chain links TRBV7-6 to TRBJ2-5; maybe TRBD2 (7 bases). This CDR3 has 15 amino acids. The germline V gene encodes CDR1 SGHVS and CDR2 FNYEAQ. The ends were cut back, 5 bases at V and 4 bases at J, with 17 bases in the middle. The CDR3 sequence is CASSPGEGVRETQYF. The DNA for the CDR3 is TGTGCCAGCAGCCCCGGGGAGGGGGTGCGAGAGACCCAGTACTTC.

There are a few counts of this clone. V is TRBV7-2 and J is TRBJ2-2; 7 nucleotides match TRBD2. V dropped 0 bases and J dropped 5; count of bases not matched to a gene: 3. This CDR3 spans 15 amino acids. Germline V gene data show CDR1 as SGHTA and CDR2 as FQGNSA. As DNA, the CDR3 is TGTGCCAGCAGCTTAGCGGGAGGGGAGACCGGGGAGCTGTTTTTT. Amino acids: CASSLAGGETGELFF.

The chain uses TRBV6-5 and TRBJ2-5; 8 bases map to TRBD2. Germline CDR1 MNHEY, CDR2 SVGAGI. Unmatched junction bases numbered 5, after V lost 1 base and J lost 4 bases. CDR3 length equals 15 residues. CDR3 nucleotides: TGTGCCAGCAGTTACTTAGACCGGGGGGGAGAGACCCAGTACTTC. It encodes CASSYLDRGGETQYF.

The chain employs TRBV19 and TRBJ1-5; no clear D gene. V was cut by 3 bases and J by 6 bases, with 12 bases left in between. The CDR3 loop spans 14 amino acids. Germline V gene sequence: CDR1 LNHDA, CDR2 SQIVND (reference sequence). Here the CDR3 reads CASSIRLGGQPQHF. The CDR3 coding sequence is TGTGCCAGTAGTATCCGCCTGGGAGGTCAGCCCCAGCATTTT.

The chain links TRBV6-1 to TRBJ1-2; D uncertain. V lost 0 bases and J 4 bases, leaving 9 bases between the germline ends. Germline values: CDR1 MNHNS, CDR2 SASEGT. The CDR3 length is 14 residues. CDR3 in amino acids: CASSEAEGAYGYTF. The CDR3 nucleotides are TGTGCCAGCAGTGAAGCAGAGGGCGCCTATGGCTACACCTTC.

The chain joins TRBV5-1 to TRBJ2-7; 14 nucleotides agree with TRBD2. The V segment lost 10 bases and the J segment 3 bases; nucleotides outside the gene matches: 6. CDR3 length: 14 amino acids. CDR1 and CDR2 from the germline V gene are SGHRS and YFSETQ. CDR3 DNA sequence: TGCGCCGGCGTAGGACTAGCGGGAGGCTACGAGCAGTACTTC. Encoded protein: CAGVGLAGGYEQYF.

This chain links TRBV2 with TRBJ2-3, with a tentative D call TRBD2 (6 bases). The germline V and J ends were trimmed by 5 bases and 3 bases, with 15 bases remaining between them. CDR1 is SNHLY, CDR2 FYNNEI, per germline. This CDR3 has 15 residues. The DNA of the CDR3 is TGTGCCAGCAGTAACACGGGAGTACGAACAGATACGCAGTATTTT. Its translation: CASSNTGVRTDTQYF.

This chain links TRBV6-5 with TRBJ1-1, with TRBD1 matching over 7 bases. The CDR3 extends over 15 amino acids. J was trimmed by 4 bases and V by 0 bases; bases with no gene match: 5. Germline CDR1 MNHEY, CDR2 SVGAGI. CDR3 sequence: CASSYSVQGITEAFF. The CDR3 coding sequence is TGTGCCAGCAGTTACTCGGTACAGGGGATCACTGAAGCTTTCTTT.

The chain carries TRBV18 and TRBJ2-7; D might be TRBD2 (6 bases). The ends were cut back, 2 bases at V and 3 bases at J, with 14 bases in the middle. The CDR3 totals 15 residues. From germline, CDR1 is KGHSH and CDR2 LQKENI. The CDR3 region is CASSPSGLGYYEQYF. The CDR3 DNA sequence: TGTGCCAGCTCACCAAGCGGGCTAGGTTACTACGAGCAGTACTTC.

The CDR3, as DNA: TGTGCCAGCAGTTTCGGGGACAGGGTTATCGGGGAGCTGTTTTTT. Protein product: CASSFGDRVIGELFF. The chain combines TRBV28 with TRBJ2-2, with TRBD1 matching 9 bases. The germline CDR1 and CDR2 sequences are MDHEN and SYDVKM. The CDR3 is 15 amino acids. V dropped 3 bases and J dropped 7; count of bases not matched to a gene: 6.

The V and J genes are TRBV24-1 and TRBJ2-1; no definite D call. Germline V CDR1 and CDR2: KGHDR, SFDVKD. The V end was cut by 4 bases, the J end by 4 bases, with 4 bases between. This CDR3 spans 12 amino acids. The CDR3 sequence: CATSEEYNEQFF. In DNA, the CDR3 is TGTGCCACCAGTGAGGAGTACAATGAGCAGTTCTTC.

The rearrangement uses TRBV11-2 and TRBJ2-7; 9 bases are shared with TRBD1. CDR1 and CDR2 (germline): SGHAT, FQNNGV. The CDR3 loop spans 15 amino acids. With V trimmed by 1 base and J by 6 bases, 7 bases remained unmatched. CDR3 DNA sequence: TGTGCCAGCAGCTTAGGGGGGTGGACAGGGGTCGAGCAGTACTTC. Amino acids: CASSLGGWTGVEQYF.

V is TRBV23-1 and J is TRBJ2-7; 7 bases are a match to TRBD2. TRBV23-1 is marked as an open reading frame, function uncertain. The ends lost 3 bases at V and 0 bases at J; junction bases unmatched: 5. The length of the CDR3 is 15 residues. CDR3 in amino acids: CASSQCGDYSYEQYF. DNA for the CDR3: TGCGCCAGCAGTCAGTGTGGGGACTACTCCTACGAGCAGTACTTC.